This T cell receptor beta chain is drawn from a study of blood T cell repertoires in COVID-19. Measured with immunoSEQ multiplex PCR; TCRdb has only the in-frame clones, and not every one. This table holds under 350,000 clones, nearly 90% found once. The CDR3 is 14 amino acids. V lost 3 bases and J 5 bases, leaving 13 bases between the germline ends. From germline, CDR1 is KGHSH and CDR2 LQKENI. The V call is TRBV18, the J call TRBJ1-2; maybe TRBD1 (5 bases). This clonotype was obtained from a woman under 40 with COVID-19, enrolled during active disease. The sequenced sample was peripheral blood. The CDR3: CASSPAGRVYGYTF. In DNA, the CDR3 is TGTGCCAGCTCACCTGCCGGCAGGGTGTATGGCTACACCTTC.